This entry features one T cell receptor beta chain sequence. Its specificity is unknown. Germline V CDR1 and CDR2: SEHNR, FQNEAQ (reference sequence). The CDR3 loop spans 16 amino acids. The V and J ends lost 0 bases and 1 base respectively, with 11 bases between them. Assay used: immunoSEQ multiplex PCR; TCRdb lists only in-frame clones, some missing. The sample shows approximately 160,000 clones, approximately 86% of them seen only once. This record comes from a study of cytomegalovirus exposure and HLA in healthy donors. Study-wide findings and caveats: In vitro work confirmed that a few CMV-associated chains recognize CMV antigens. Researchers counted around 180 TCR beta chains as cytomegalovirus-associated. According to a subsequent analysis, TCR clusters identified in the first cohort showed a tendency to co-occur across the 100 to 150 validation repertoires.

The study drew the donors from its roughly 120-subject validation cohort, separate from the roughly 670-subject first cohort. Sequencing was performed on PBMCs. The TCR originated in a woman aged 18-29 years in good health and CMV-seronegative. V and J are TRBV7-9 and TRBJ2-3; D unclear. The CDR3 bases are TGTGCCAGCAGCTTAGCGCGGATGGCTGGCACAGATACGCAGTATTTT. Amino acids: CASSLARMAGTDTQYF.